The text below deals with one T cell receptor beta chain. The CDR3 has 18 amino acids. J was trimmed by 2 bases and V by 3 bases; bases with no gene match: 10. In germline, CDR1 is WSHSY, CDR2 SAAADI. Assay: immunoSEQ multiplex PCR; the TCRdb copy retains only in-frame clones and omits some. Altogether around 330,000 clones are present, approximately 90% being singletons, with the ten largest covering around 9%. This sample stems from a study of blood T cell repertoires in COVID-19. Donors were grouped by their self-reported clinical history. This TCR was sampled from a woman between 18 and 29 years old who had recovered from COVID-19. The sample comprised PBMCs or T cells enriched from blood (not recorded which). The gene calls are TRBV10-2 and TRBJ2-1; TRBD2 matches 10 bases. The CDR3 protein is CASSDWLAGVGPYNEQFF. CDR3 in DNA: TGCGCCAGCAGTGATTGGCTAGCGGGAGTGGGGCCCTACAATGAGCAGTTCTTC.